These T cell receptor beta chains were read from a single sample in a study of T cell responses to AZD1222 COVID-19 vaccine. Sequenced by immunoSEQ multiplex PCR; TCRdb stores in-frame clones only, minus some. Among about 85,000 clones listed, roughly nine tenths were seen once. The sample consisted of peripheral blood, taken on day 0 of AZD1222 vaccination. These receptors were collected from an adult in good health. Both conserved end residues are part of each CDR3. D genes are given only for firm matches. Where a row states a size, it is once, few, many or the class of an expanded clone; other rows omit it.

abundance	v_gene	d_gene	j_gene	CDR3nt	CDR3aa
NA	TRBV6-6	NA	TRBJ1-6	TGTGCCAGCAGTTACGGTTGGCAGCAAAATTCACCCCTCCACTTT	CASSYGWQQNSPLHF
NA	TRBV7-9	TRBD1	TRBJ1-5	TGTGCCAGCAGCAGGACCAAGACAGGGGGCAATCAGCCCCAGCATTTT	CASSRTKTGGNQPQHF
NA	TRBV10-3	TRBD2	TRBJ2-3	TGTGCCATCAGTGAGTCGAGCTCAGCGGGACCCACAGATACGCAGTATTTT	CAISESSSAGPTDTQYF
NA	TRBV30	NA	TRBJ1-6	TGTGCCTGGACTAGAGGAGGGGTGATTAATTCACCCCTCCACTTT	CAWTRGGVINSPLHF
NA	TRBV3-1/TRBV3-2	NA	TRBJ1-1	TGTGCCAGCAGCCAAGGACAGGCGAACACTGAAGCTTTCTTT	CASSQGQANTEAFF
NA	TRBV11-2	TRBD2	TRBJ2-1	TGTGCCAGCAGCCGGAGAGGGAGGGCCTCCTACAATGAGCAGTTCTTC	CASSRRGRASYNEQFF
NA	TRBV7-6	NA	TRBJ1-1	TGTGCCAGCAGCTTCTCCACTGAAGCTTTCTTT	CASSFSTEAFF
NA	TRBV19	TRBD1	TRBJ1-3	TGTGCCAGTAGTCCCCAGACAGGGCCCGGAAACACCATATATTTT	CASSPQTGPGNTIYF
NA	TRBV18	NA	TRBJ2-3	TGTGCCAGCTCACCACCCTGGACAGATACGCAGTATTTT	CASSPPWTDTQYF
NA	TRBV29-1	TRBD1	TRBJ2-3	TGCAGCGTTAAAAGGACAGGTAGCACAGATACGCAGTATTTT	CSVKRTGSTDTQYF
few	TRBV4-2	NA	TRBJ1-3	TGTGCCAGCAGCCCAGTAGGCGGGGGGTCGGTTTCTGGAAACACCATATATTTT	CASSPVGGGSVSGNTIYF
NA	TRBV30	NA	TRBJ1-6	TGTGCCTGGAGTGTATGGGGAAATGCCTCACCCCTCCACTTT	CAWSVWGNASPLHF
NA	TRBV6-5	NA	TRBJ2-1	TGTGCCAGCAGCGTATACAATGAGCAGTTCTTC	CASSVYNEQFF
NA	TRBV9	TRBD2	TRBJ2-2	TGTGCCAGCAGCCCCCGGGGGGGAGGCACCGGGGAGCTGTTTTTT	CASSPRGGGTGELFF
once	TRBV28	NA	TRBJ1-4	TGTGCCAGCAGTTCTCAAAATGAAAAACTGTTTTTT	CASSSQNEKLFF
NA	TRBV30	NA	TRBJ1-6	TGTGCCTGGGAAACAGGGCGGAGCTCCTATAATTCACCCCTCCACTTT	CAWETGRSSYNSPLHF
NA	TRBV19	NA	TRBJ2-6	TGTGCCAGTAGTGATTGGTACTCTGGGGCCAACGTCCTGACTTTC	CASSDWYSGANVLTF
NA	TRBV29-1	NA	TRBJ2-7	TGCAGCGGCCGAGGGACCTACGAGCAGTACTTC	CSGRGTYEQYF
once	TRBV28	TRBD1	TRBJ1-2	TGTGCCAGCTCCCAGGGGGCGGGTAACTATGGCTACACCTTC	CASSQGAGNYGYTF
once	TRBV6-5	NA	TRBJ1-2	TGTGCCACCGCCTTACAAACAGTCTATGGCTACACCTTC	CATALQTVYGYTF
NA	TRBV5-1	NA	TRBJ2-2	TGCGCCAGCATGGCAGGGGCGAACACCGGGGAGCTGTTTTTT	CASMAGANTGELFF
NA	TRBV6-5	NA	TRBJ1-2	TGTGCCAGCAGTTACGAGGGACGTAGGGGCTACACCTTC	CASSYEGRRGYTF
NA	TRBV6-5	NA	TRBJ2-5	TGTGCCAGCAGTTACTCTCCCGGGGGTTATCAAGAGACCCAGTACTTC	CASSYSPGGYQETQYF
NA	TRBV11-1	TRBD2	TRBJ2-3	TGTGCCAGCAGCTTAGCAGCGGGGGGCCCTTGGGGCACAGATACGCAGTATTTT	CASSLAAGGPWGTDTQYF
NA	TRBV5-1	NA	TRBJ1-5	TGCGCCAGCAGCTGGGACAACCCTTTGGAGCCCCAGCATTTT	CASSWDNPLEPQHF
NA	TRBV6-1	TRBD1	TRBJ1-6	TGTGCCAGCAGTGAATTGGGACAGACCCGCTTCAATTCACCCCTCCACTTT	CASSELGQTRFNSPLHF
few	TRBV18	NA	TRBJ2-2	TGTGCCAGCTCACCAGGGATCACCGGGGAGCTGTTTTTT	CASSPGITGELFF
NA	TRBV19	TRBD1	TRBJ2-1	TGTGCCAGTAGTATAGTCCCGGACAGGGGGCGTTACAATGAGCAGTTCTTC	CASSIVPDRGRYNEQFF
NA	TRBV7-8	TRBD2	TRBJ2-7	TGTGCCAGCAGCTTAGTGCTAGCGGGGCCCTACGAGCAGTACTTC	CASSLVLAGPYEQYF
NA	TRBV7-9	NA	TRBJ1-2	TGTGCCAGCAGTCCCCTATCCCTACGAGTGGACTATGGCTACACCTTC	CASSPLSLRVDYGYTF
NA	TRBV28	NA	TRBJ2-3	TGTGCCAGCAGCCAAACTAGAAACACAGATACGCAGTATTTT	CASSQTRNTDTQYF
NA	TRBV3-1/TRBV3-2	NA	TRBJ2-7	TGTGCCAGCAGCCCAAAACAGGGTATCAAGGACGAGCAGTACTTC	CASSPKQGIKDEQYF